The present entry profiles one TCR beta chain with its context. This entry is derived from a study of lymphopenia after photon versus proton radiotherapy. This table comes from immunoSEQ multiplex PCR, and its TCRdb copy is limited to in-frame clones, with some not included. The repertoire holds approximately 12,000 clones, with around 89% as singletons. This clonotype originated in a man between 60 and 75 years old with pancreatic cancer. Source: peripheral blood, taken from a patient treated with photon-based radiotherapy.

DNA of the CDR3: TGTGCCAGCAGCATCGTAGGACAAAGTCGGGCCAACGTCCTGACTTTC. Translated, it gives CASSIVGQSRANVLTF. V is TRBV12-1 and J is TRBJ2-6; no check of the table's D call, TRBD1, against the DNA was made. TRBV12-1 is a recognized pseudogene. The CDR3 sequence is 16 residues long.